This T cell receptor (beta chain) was captured in a study of blood T cells in healthy people across ages. Notes on the study in general: Older age coincided with a roughly linear decline in TCR beta diversity per million T cells.

This clonotype was counted between two and nine times. Its antigen is not known. A second PCR of roughly 7 to 11 cycles used a sample-barcoded 5' primer and a J-beta primer mix. Each cDNA molecule was tagged by a template-switch adaptor with 12 random nucleotides. TCRdb called the 5' RACE reads again in MiXCR, with one record for every CDR3 protein. This table holds 980,000 or so distinct CDR3 sequences, 48% found once. Germline CDR1 and CDR2: SGDLS and YYNGEE. The CDR3 is 15 amino acids. V dropped 3 bases and J dropped 8 bases, with 18 bases sitting between them. This clonotype was sampled from a man aged 30 to 45 in good health. The specimen sequenced was blood. The rearrangement joins TRBV9 to TRBJ2-1, with a tentative D call TRBD2 (7 bases). The CDR3: CASSESPGGPYEQFF. The CDR3 DNA sequence: TGTGCCAGCAGCGAGAGCCCCGGGGGGCCCTATGAGCAGTTCTTC.